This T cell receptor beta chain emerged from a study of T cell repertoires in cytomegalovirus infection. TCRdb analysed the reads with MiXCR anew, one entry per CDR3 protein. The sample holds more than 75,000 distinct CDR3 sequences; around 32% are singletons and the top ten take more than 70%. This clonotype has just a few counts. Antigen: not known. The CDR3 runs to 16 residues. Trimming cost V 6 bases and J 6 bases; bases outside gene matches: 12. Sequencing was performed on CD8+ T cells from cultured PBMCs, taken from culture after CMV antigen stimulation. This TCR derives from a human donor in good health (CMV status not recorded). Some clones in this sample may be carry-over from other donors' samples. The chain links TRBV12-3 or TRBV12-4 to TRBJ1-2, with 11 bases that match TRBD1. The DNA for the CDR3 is TGTGCCAGCAGCAAGCCGCCGGGACAGGGGGTCGATGGCTACACCTTC. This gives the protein CASSKPPGQGVDGYTF.